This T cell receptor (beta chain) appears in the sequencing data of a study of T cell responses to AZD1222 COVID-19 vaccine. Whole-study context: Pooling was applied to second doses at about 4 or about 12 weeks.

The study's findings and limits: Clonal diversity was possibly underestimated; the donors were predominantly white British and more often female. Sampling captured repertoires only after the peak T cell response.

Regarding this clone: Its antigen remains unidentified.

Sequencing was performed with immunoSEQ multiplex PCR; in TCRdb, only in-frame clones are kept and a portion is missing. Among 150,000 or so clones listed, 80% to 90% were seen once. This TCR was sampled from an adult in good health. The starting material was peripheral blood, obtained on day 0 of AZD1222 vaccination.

In nucleotides, the CDR3 is TGTGCCAGCAGCTTGGATAAGGGGATGAACACTGAAGCTTTCTTT. This encodes CASSLDKGMNTEAFF. V gene TRBV5-4 combines with J gene TRBJ1-1; D possibly corresponds to TRBD1 (5 bases). Trimming stripped 0 bases from V and 0 bases from J, with 9 bases between. Germline values: CDR1 SGHNT, CDR2 YYREEE (reference sequence). There are 15 residues in the CDR3.